This TCR beta chain was obtained from a study of T cell repertoires in cytomegalovirus infection. The overall study: Through public TCR beta signatures, both CMV infection and matching HLA type were indicated. Study-level findings and limits: CMV-specific TCR beta clonotypes restricted by HLA-C were the ones dominating the ex vivo response. Cumulated frequencies of public TCR beta families served to identify carriers of CMV plus the relevant HLA.

About this clonotype itself: Its specificity is not known.

TCRdb reprocessed the reads with MiXCR, giving one entry per CDR3 protein. This table holds some 99,000 distinct CDR3 sequences, less than 30% found once. Trimming left V 8 bases short and J 10 bases short, with 17 bases between. The CDR3 length is 13 residues. The material was CD8+ T cells from cultured PBMCs, obtained from culture after CMV antigen stimulation. J is TRBJ2-2 and V is TRBV12-3 or TRBV12-4; D gene unclear. The clonotype originates from a human donor in good health (CMV status not recorded). Some clones in this sample may be carry-over from other donors' samples. CDR3 in amino acids: CASRRPPSVELFF. The CDR3 DNA reads as TGTGCCAGCCGACGTCCCCCCTCCGTGGAGCTGTTTTTT.